Presented here are 18 T cell receptor beta chains from one specimen sequenced in a study of blood T cell repertoires in COVID-19. The repertoire was sequenced with immunoSEQ multiplex PCR; TCRdb's copy has only in-frame clones and lacks some. The sample contains under 150,000 clones, approximately 84% of which appear only once. Sequencing was carried out using peripheral blood. These receptors originate from a woman aged 60-70 years with acute or convalescent COVID-19.

The table lists this clone with a few counts. The chain uses TRBV3-1 (or the pseudogene TRBV3-2) and TRBJ1-2; the D is unclear. Between the trimmed V and J ends, which lost 2 bases and 0 bases, there was a span of 10 bases. Germline V gives CDR1 LGHDT, CDR2 YNNKEL (reference sequence). The CDR3 is 15 residues long. The CDR3 nucleotides read TGTGCCAGCAGCCAAATGAGCCGAGCTAACTATGGCTACACCTTC. This translates into CASSQMSRANYGYTF.

This chain joins TRBV5-1 and TRBJ2-2; 7 bases agree with TRBD2. V lost 3 bases to trimming and J lost 4 bases; unmatched junction nucleotides: 9. The CDR3 is 16 amino acids. In germline, CDR1 is SGHRS, CDR2 YFSETQ. The CDR3 region is CASSWATGTTTGELFF. The DNA for the CDR3 is TGCGCCAGCAGCTGGGCCACCGGGACTACCACCGGGGAGCTGTTTTTT.

This clone was recorded only once. The rearrangement uses TRBV29-1 and TRBJ1-4; a weak D match, TRBD1 (5 bases). Per the germline V gene, CDR1 is SQVTM and CDR2 is ANQGSEA. V gave up 6 bases and J gave up 5 bases, with 10 bases separating them. The CDR3 length is 12 residues. The CDR3 DNA follows: TGCAGCGTCTGGGGGGGGAATGAAAAACTGTTTTTT. It encodes CSVWGGNEKLFF.

This rearrangement joins TRBV27 to TRBJ2-1; 9 bases map to TRBD2. CDR3 length equals 15 residues. Trimming removed 2 bases from V and 2 bases from J; junction bases left unmatched: 1. Germline V gene lookup returns CDR1 MNHEY and CDR2 SMNVEV (reference sequence). The CDR3 region has the DNA TGTGCCAGCAGTTTAGCGGGAGGGACCTACAATGAGCAGTTCTTC. This sequence encodes CASSLAGGTYNEQFF.

This chain links TRBV7-2 with TRBJ2-1, with D possibly matching TRBD2 (7 bases). The CDR3 extends over 15 amino acids. V was pared by 5 bases and J by 8 bases, with 19 bases between. Germline V gives CDR1 SGHTA, CDR2 FQGNSA. For the CDR3, the DNA is TGTGCCAGCAGCAACTCGATAGGGGGGGCTTATGAGCAGTTCTTC. Its translation: CASSNSIGGAYEQFF.

The rearrangement uses TRBV7-2 and TRBJ2-7, with a weak D call TRBD2 (7 bases). The CDR3 is made up of 15 amino acids. Germline CDR1 and CDR2: SGHTA and FQGNSA. V shed 3 bases and J shed 3 bases, with 15 bases lying between them. Written as DNA, the CDR3 is TGTGCCAGCAGCTTTTCTGGGGGGGGCTTCTACGAGCAGTACTTC. Its protein product is CASSFSGGGFYEQYF.

The genes are TRBV28 and TRBJ2-7; TRBD2 agrees at 7 bases. The trim removed 6 bases at V and 4 bases at J, leaving 18 bases unmatched. Germline assignment: CDR1 MDHEN and CDR2 SYDVKM. The CDR3 consists of 17 residues. As DNA, the CDR3 is TGTGCCAGCAGATCCCCGCATGAGGCGGGAGTTTTGTACGAGCAGTACTTC. As protein: CASRSPHEAGVLYEQYF.

The chain links TRBV15 to TRBJ2-3, with D perhaps matching TRBD1 (6 bases). The CDR3 is 13 residues long. Germline lookup yields CDR1 LNHNV and CDR2 YYDKDF (reference sequence). V was cut by 8 bases and J by 2 bases, with 11 bases left in between. DNA of the CDR3: TGTGCCACCCGGACAGACCACACAGATACGCAGTATTTT. Residues: CATRTDHTDTQYF.

The chain links TRBV18 to TRBJ1-4, with D perhaps TRBD1 (5 bases). V dropped 3 bases and J dropped 7 bases, with 18 bases sitting between them. The V gene's germline CDR1 is KGHSH and CDR2 LQKENI. The length of the CDR3 is 16 residues. CDR3 protein: CASSPNAQAHGEKLFF. CDR3 bases: TGTGCCAGCTCACCTAACGCACAGGCCCATGGTGAAAAACTGTTTTTT. Full variable domain (rest looked up from reference TRBV18 and TRBJ1-4): NAGVMQNPRHLVRRRGQEARLRCSPMKGHSHVYWYRQLPEEGLKFMVYLQKENIIDESGMPKERFSAEFPKEGPSILRIQQVVRGDSAAYFCASSPNAQAHGEKLFFGSGTQLSVL.

The V gene is TRBV6-6, the J gene TRBJ2-1; 7 nucleotides align to TRBD2. Germline V gene lookup returns CDR1 MNHNY and CDR2 SVGAGI (reference sequence). The CDR3 has 14 residues. V lost 8 bases, J lost 3 bases, and 7 bases stayed unmatched. The CDR3 protein is CASERLADYNEQFF. As DNA, the CDR3 is TGTGCCAGCGAACGACTAGCAGACTACAATGAGCAGTTCTTC.

V usage is TRBV6-1 and J usage is TRBJ1-1; D is unresolved. With 2 bases removed from V and 4 bases from J, the gap between germline ends came to 8 bases. This CDR3 contains 13 residues. Germline V gene sequence: CDR1 MNHNS, CDR2 SASEGT. In DNA, the CDR3 is TGTGCCAGCAGTGAACAGGCAAGCACTGAAGCTTTCTTT. Translating gives CASSEQASTEAFF.

This sequence joins TRBV4-1 and TRBJ1-3; TRBD1 matches at 10 bases. CDR3 length: 14 residues. Looked up from germline, CDR1 is MGHRA and CDR2 is YSYEKL. After removal of 1 base from V and 8 bases from J, the junction contained 2 bases not matched to a gene. As DNA, the CDR3 is TGCGCCAGCAGCCAAGGGGACAGGGGTTACACCATATATTTT. This sequence encodes CASSQGDRGYTIYF.

V usage is TRBV4-3 and J usage is TRBJ2-2; weak D call: TRBD1 (6 bases). Per the germline V gene, CDR1 is LGHNA and CDR2 is YSLEER. The V end lost 2 bases, the J end lost 0 bases, and 16 bases lay between the germline ends. This CDR3 region has 18 residues. For the CDR3, the DNA is TGCGCCAGCAGCCAACTCCACAGGGTTGAGGCGAACACCGGGGAGCTGTTTTTT. Translated: CASSQLHRVEANTGELFF.

J is TRBJ2-2 and V is TRBV27; 10 bases are a match to TRBD2. J was trimmed by 8 bases and V by 5 bases; bases with no gene match: 5. CDR3 length equals 14 residues. Germline CDR1 is MNHEY and CDR2 is SMNVEV (reference sequence). CDR3 sequence: CASSPLAGVGELFF. The CDR3 region has the DNA TGTGCCAGCAGTCCCCTAGCGGGAGTAGGGGAGCTGTTTTTT.

The chain recombines TRBV4-3 with TRBJ1-1, with 7 nucleotides matching TRBD1. In germline, CDR1 is LGHNA, CDR2 YSLEER. V was clipped by 2 bases and J by 3 bases; unmatched bases: 12. The CDR3 extends over 17 amino acids. This CDR3 reads CASSQRQGGNRDTEAFF. The CDR3 DNA reads as TGCGCCAGCAGCCAACGTCAAGGGGGCAATAGGGACACTGAAGCTTTCTTT.

J is TRBJ1-2 and V is TRBV30, with TRBD1 matching 8 bases. V dropped 8 bases and J dropped 6; count of bases not matched to a gene: 8. Germline CDR1 and CDR2: GTSNPN and SVGIG (reference sequence). The CDR3 totals 12 residues. DNA of the CDR3: TGTGCCGGGACAGGTGACCTCCATGGCTACACCTTC. The encoded protein is CAGTGDLHGYTF.

This chain uses TRBV29-1 with TRBJ1-2, with 7 positions matching TRBD1. CDR3 length equals 11 residues. CDR1 and CDR2 from the germline V gene are SQVTM and ANQGSEA. J lost 5 bases, V lost 4 bases, and 1 base had no gene match. DNA for the CDR3: TGCAGCGTTGGCAGGGGGTATGGCTACACCTTC. This gives the protein CSVGRGYGYTF.

V and J are TRBV18 and TRBJ2-2, with TRBD2 matching over 7 bases. Germline-derived CDR1 and CDR2 are KGHSH and LQKENI. The length of the CDR3 is 13 residues. Trimming removed 6 bases from V and 6 bases from J; junction bases left unmatched: 4. This chain's CDR3 is CASSGRESGELFF. DNA for the CDR3: TGTGCCAGCTCCGGGCGGGAGTCCGGGGAGCTGTTTTTT.